These T cell receptor beta chains were read from a single sample in a study of lung T cells in sarcoidosis with Löfgren's syndrome. MiXCR, run by TCRdb on the reads, gives a single entry per CDR3 protein. The sample has 1,100 or so distinct CDR3 sequences; roughly 28% are singletons. The sequenced sample consisted of CD4+ T cells from bronchoalveolar lavage. These receptors came from a human donor with sarcoidosis (Löfgren's syndrome or another form), or a control subject (not recorded which). The CDR3 runs from the conserved cysteine through the conserved F or W. The order of the fields is V gene, clone size, J gene, CDR3 length, D gene, CDR3 DNA, CDR3 protein. A D gene is named only where the DNA matches it firmly. Some rows have no size entry. The others give once, few or many, or a class for an expanded clone.

>TRBV27|many|TRBJ2-7|15|NA
TGTGCCAGCAGCCCTAGCAGGGAGAGCTCCTACGAGCAGGACTTC
CASSPSRESSYEQDF
>TRBV28|medium-sized|TRBJ2-3|18|TRBD2
TGTGCCAGCACCCGAAGGGGTAGCGGGGGGCCCGGCACAGATACGCAGTATTTT
CASTRRGSGGPGTDTQYF
>TRBV29-1|medium-sized|TRBJ2-5|13|NA
TGCAGCGCACGTAGGAGGGATCAAGAGACCCAGTACTTC
CSARRRDQETQYF
>TRBV7-2|medium-sized|TRBJ2-7|13|NA
TGTGCCAGCAGCTTGCATCAGGATGGTGAGCAGTACTTC
CASSLHQDGEQYF
>TRBV5-4|few|TRBJ1-6|16|TRBD1
TGTGCCAGCAGCCCGGGACAGGGATCGTCTAATTCGCCCTTCCACTTT
CASSPGQGSSNSPFHF
>TRBV2|many|TRBJ2-5|17|NA
TGTGCCAGCAGTGAAGAGCGTAACCTCCCAGGAGGGGAGACCCAGTACTTC
CASSEERNLPGGETQYF
>TRBV11-2|NA|TRBJ1-2|13|NA
TGTGCCAGTGGCTCTAACCAGGGGACTGGCTACACCTTC
CASGSNQGTGYTF
>TRBV12-3/TRBV12-4|medium-sized|TRBJ2-7|12|NA
TGTGCCAGCAGTTCGGGAAGAAGGGAGCAGTACTTC
CASSSGRREQYF
>TRBV14|large|TRBJ2-7|11|NA
TGTGCCAGCAGCCGCTCCTACGAGCAGTACTTC
CASSRSYEQYF
>TRBV4-2|medium-sized|TRBJ2-5|13|NA
TGTGCCAGCAGCCAAGAGGTTCTAGAGACCCAGTACTTC
CASSQEVLETQYF
>TRBV14|large|TRBJ2-1|20|TRBD2
TGTGCCAGCAGCCATCCTTTCGGGACTAGCGTATCCCGCTCCTACAATGAGCAGTTCTTC
CASSHPFGTSVSRSYNEQFF
>TRBV28|many|TRBJ2-2|17|TRBD1
TGTGCCAGCAGTTTGGAAACCGGGACAGGGGGATCCGGGGAGCTGTTTTTT
CASSLETGTGGSGELFF
>TRBV7-2|NA|TRBJ2-3|16|NA
TGTGCCAGCAGCTACTTAGGAACCGATGGCACAGATACGCAGTATTTT
CASSYLGTDGTDTQYF
>TRBV6-4|many|TRBJ2-5|11|NA
TGTGCCAGCAGTTTCCAAGAGACCCAGTACTTC
CASSFQETQYF
>TRBV15|medium-sized|TRBJ1-4|16|NA
TGTGCCACCGCTGCCGCCTTACAGGGCTCGGGTGAAAAACTGTTTTTT
CATAAALQGSGEKLFF
>TRBV11-2|many|TRBJ2-5|13|NA
TGTGCCAGCAGCAGGGGGGCCGGGGAGACCCAGTACTTC
CASSRGAGETQYF
>TRBV18|NA|TRBJ2-3|11|NA
TGTGCCGGCTCACCCACAGATACGCAGTATTTT
CAGSPTDTQYF
>TRBV18|medium-sized|TRBJ2-1|16|TRBD2
TGTGCCAGCTCACCAGGGACTAGCGGGGGCTACAATGAGCAGTTCTTC
CASSPGTSGGYNEQFF
>TRBV29-1|NA|TRBJ2-3|11|NA
TGCAGCGTTGAAGGGGCGGATACGCAGTATTTT
CSVEGADTQYF
>TRBV30|medium-sized|TRBJ2-1|15|TRBD2
TGTGCCTGGGTCAGAGTAGCGGGAGGCTACAATGAGCAGTTCTTC
CAWVRVAGGYNEQFF
>TRBV12-3/TRBV12-4|medium-sized|TRBJ2-5|16|TRBD1
TGTGCCAGCAGTACCCACAGGGGGCCGGGCCAAGAGACCCAGTACTTC
CASSTHRGPGQETQYF
>TRBV7-3|many|TRBJ2-5|11|NA
TGTGCCAGCAGCTCCGAAGAGACCCAGTACTTC
CASSSEETQYF
>TRBV6-1|NA|TRBJ1-2|13|NA
TGTGCCAGCAGGGCGGCAAAAAGGGATGGCTACACCTTC
CASRAAKRDGYTF
>TRBV6-2/TRBV6-3|medium-sized|TRBJ1-1|14|NA
TGTGCCAGCAGTTTCTCCCCTATGAACACTGAAGCTTTCTTT
CASSFSPMNTEAFF
>TRBV29-1|NA|TRBJ2-1|14|NA
TGCAGCGCTCTGATTGGAAGCTCCTACAATGAGCAGTTCTTC
CSALIGSSYNEQFF
>TRBV20-1|NA|TRBJ2-3|12|NA
TGCAGTGCTAGTACGGTCGCCGGTACGCAGTATTTT
CSASTVAGTQYF
>TRBV20-1|medium-sized|TRBJ2-3|12|NA
TGCAGTGCTAGGGCTAGCCCCGATACGCAGTATTTT
CSARASPDTQYF
>TRBV7-6|once|TRBJ1-1|12|NA
TGTGCCAGCAGCCTAGGACGGAATGGAGCTTTCTTT
CASSLGRNGAFF
>TRBV5-1|NA|TRBJ2-3|14|NA
TGCGCCAGCAGCTCGGGATTCGCTACAGATACGCAGTATTTT
CASSSGFATDTQYF
>TRBV5-4|medium-sized|TRBJ1-1|16|NA
TGTGCCAGCAGCTTGTGGGCGGGGCGGAGCGACACTGAAGCTTTCTTT
CASSLWAGRSDTEAFF
>TRBV7-2|medium-sized|TRBJ2-5|14|NA
TGTGCCAGCAGCTTAGCCGGTCCTAGGGAGACCCAGTACTTC
CASSLAGPRETQYF
>TRBV3-1|large|TRBJ2-3|15|TRBD2
TGTGCCAGCAGCGGGGTCACTAGCGGGGGGTTCGGTTGGTATTTT
CASSGVTSGGFGWYF